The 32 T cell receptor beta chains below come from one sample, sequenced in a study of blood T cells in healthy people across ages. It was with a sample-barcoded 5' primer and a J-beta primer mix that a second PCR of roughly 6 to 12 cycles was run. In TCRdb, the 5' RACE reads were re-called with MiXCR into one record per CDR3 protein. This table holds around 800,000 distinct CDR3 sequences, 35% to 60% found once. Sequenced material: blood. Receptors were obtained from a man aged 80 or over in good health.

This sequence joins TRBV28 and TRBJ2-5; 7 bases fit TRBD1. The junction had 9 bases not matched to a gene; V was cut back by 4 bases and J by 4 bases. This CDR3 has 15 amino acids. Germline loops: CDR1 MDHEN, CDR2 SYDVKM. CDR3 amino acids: CASSSPQRGRETQYF. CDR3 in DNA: TGTGCCAGCAGTTCCCCCCAAAGGGGGCGAGAGACCCAGTACTTC.

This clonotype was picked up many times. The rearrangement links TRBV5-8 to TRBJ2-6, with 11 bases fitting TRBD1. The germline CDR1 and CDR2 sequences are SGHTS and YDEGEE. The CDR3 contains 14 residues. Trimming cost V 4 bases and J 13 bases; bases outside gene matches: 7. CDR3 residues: CASSLGTGGEVLTF. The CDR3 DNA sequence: TGTGCCAGCAGCCTAGGGACAGGGGGTGAGGTCCTGACTTTC.

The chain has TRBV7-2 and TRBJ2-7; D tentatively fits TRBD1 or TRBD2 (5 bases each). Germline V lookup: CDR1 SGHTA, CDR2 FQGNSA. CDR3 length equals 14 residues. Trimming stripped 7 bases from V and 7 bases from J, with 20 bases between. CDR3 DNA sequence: TGTGCCAGCACCACCTCGGGGCATAACAATGAGCAGTACTTC. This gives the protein CASTTSGHNNEQYF.

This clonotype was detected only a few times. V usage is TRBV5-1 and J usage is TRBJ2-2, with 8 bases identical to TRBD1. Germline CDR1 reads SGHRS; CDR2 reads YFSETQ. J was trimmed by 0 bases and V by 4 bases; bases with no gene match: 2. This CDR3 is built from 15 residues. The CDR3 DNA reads TGCGCCAGCAGCGCGGACAGGGCGAACACCGGGGAGCTGTTTTTT. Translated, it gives CASSADRANTGELFF. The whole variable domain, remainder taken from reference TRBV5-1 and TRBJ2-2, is KAGVTQTPRYLIKTRGQQVTLSCSPISGHRSVSWYQQTPGQGLQFLFEYFSETQRNKGNFPGRFSGRQFSNSRSEMNVSTLELGDSALYLCASSADRANTGELFFGEGSRLTVL.

CDR3 protein: CASSFQRTGKRYEQYF. As DNA, the CDR3 is TGTGCCAGCAGCTTCCAACGGACAGGGAAAAGGTACGAGCAGTACTTC. The chain links TRBV7-2 to TRBJ2-7, with 8 positions matching TRBD1. The germline V gene has CDR1 SGHTA and CDR2 FQGNSA. V gave up 3 bases and J gave up 4 bases; unmatched junction bases: 11. The CDR3 contains 16 residues.

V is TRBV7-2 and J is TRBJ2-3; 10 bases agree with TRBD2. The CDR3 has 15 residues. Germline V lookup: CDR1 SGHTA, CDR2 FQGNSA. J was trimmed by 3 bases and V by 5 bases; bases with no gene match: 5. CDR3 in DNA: TGTGCCAGCAGCGGAGCGGGGGGGCTGACAGATACGCAGTATTTT. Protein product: CASSGAGGLTDTQYF. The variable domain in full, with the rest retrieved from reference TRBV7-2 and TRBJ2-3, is GAGVSQSPSNKVTEKGKDVELRCDPISGHTALYWYRQSLGQGLEFLIYFQGNSAPDKSGLPSDRFSAERTGGSVSTLTIQRTQQEDSAVYLCASSGAGGLTDTQYFGPGTRLTVL.

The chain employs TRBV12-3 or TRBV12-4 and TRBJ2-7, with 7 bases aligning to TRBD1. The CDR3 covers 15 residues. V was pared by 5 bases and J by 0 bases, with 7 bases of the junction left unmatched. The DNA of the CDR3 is TGTGCCAGCAGTCCCCGGGACAGTAGCTCCTACGAGCAGTACTTC. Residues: CASSPRDSSSYEQYF.

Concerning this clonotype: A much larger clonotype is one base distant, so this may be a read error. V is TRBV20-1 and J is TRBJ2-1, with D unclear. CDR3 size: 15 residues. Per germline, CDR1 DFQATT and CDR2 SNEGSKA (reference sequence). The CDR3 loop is CSARDPLDSYNGQFF. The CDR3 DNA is TGCAGTGCTAGAGATCCGCTAGATTCCTACAATGGGCAGTTCTTC.

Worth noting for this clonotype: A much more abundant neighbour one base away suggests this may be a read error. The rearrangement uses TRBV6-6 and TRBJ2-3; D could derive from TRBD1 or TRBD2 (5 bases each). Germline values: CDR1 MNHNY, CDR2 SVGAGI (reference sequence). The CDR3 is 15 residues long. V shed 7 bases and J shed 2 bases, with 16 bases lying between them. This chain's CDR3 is CASKPGPLATDTQYF. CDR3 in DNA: TGTGCCAGCAAACCGGGACCCCTGGCCACAGATACGCAGTATTTT.

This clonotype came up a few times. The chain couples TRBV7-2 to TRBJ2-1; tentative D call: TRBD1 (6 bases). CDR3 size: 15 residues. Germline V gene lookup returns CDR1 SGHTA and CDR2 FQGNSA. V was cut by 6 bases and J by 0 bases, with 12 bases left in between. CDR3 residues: CASRLDRNSYNEQFF. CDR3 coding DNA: TGTGCCAGCAGGCTAGACAGGAACTCCTACAATGAGCAGTTCTTC.

CDR3 region: CATSTAGDDENIQYF. As DNA, the CDR3 is TGTGCCACCAGCACAGCGGGGGACGACGAAAACATTCAGTACTTC. This sequence joins TRBV15 and TRBJ2-4; TRBD2 matches 8 bases. Per the germline V gene, CDR1 is LNHNV and CDR2 is YYDKDF (reference sequence). The CDR3 totals 15 residues. V dropped 4 bases and J dropped 5; count of bases not matched to a gene: 7.

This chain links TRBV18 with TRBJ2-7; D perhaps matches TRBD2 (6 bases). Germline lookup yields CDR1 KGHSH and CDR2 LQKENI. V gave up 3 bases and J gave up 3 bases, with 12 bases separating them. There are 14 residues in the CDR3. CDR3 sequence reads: CASSPSREIYEQYF. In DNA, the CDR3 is TGTGCCAGCTCACCCTCCCGGGAGATCTACGAGCAGTACTTC.

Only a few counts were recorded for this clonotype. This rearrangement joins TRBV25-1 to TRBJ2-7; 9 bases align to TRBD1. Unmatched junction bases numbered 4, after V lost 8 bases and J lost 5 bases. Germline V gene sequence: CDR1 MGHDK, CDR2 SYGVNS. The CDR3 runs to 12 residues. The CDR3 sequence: CASRTGVNEQYF. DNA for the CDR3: TGTGCCAGCCGGACAGGGGTAAACGAGCAGTACTTC.

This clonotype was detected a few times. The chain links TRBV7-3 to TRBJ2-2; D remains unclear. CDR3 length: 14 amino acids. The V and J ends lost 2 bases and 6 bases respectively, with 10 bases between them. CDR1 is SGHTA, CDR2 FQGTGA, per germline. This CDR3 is CASSLYPRSGELFF. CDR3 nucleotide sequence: TGTGCCAGCAGCTTATACCCTCGGTCCGGGGAGCTGTTTTTT.

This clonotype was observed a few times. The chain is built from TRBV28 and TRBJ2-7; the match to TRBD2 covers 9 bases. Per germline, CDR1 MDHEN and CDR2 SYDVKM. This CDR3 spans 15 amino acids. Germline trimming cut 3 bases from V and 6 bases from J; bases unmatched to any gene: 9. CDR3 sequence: CASSFRALAGSEQYF. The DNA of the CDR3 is TGTGCCAGCAGTTTTCGCGCACTAGCGGGCTCCGAGCAGTACTTC.

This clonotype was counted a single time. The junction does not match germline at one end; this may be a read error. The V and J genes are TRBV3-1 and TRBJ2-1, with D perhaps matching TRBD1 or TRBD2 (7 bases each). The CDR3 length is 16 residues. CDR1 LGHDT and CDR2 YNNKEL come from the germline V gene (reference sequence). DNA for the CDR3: TGTGCCAGCAGCCAACCAGGGGGAGGGGGGTACAATAAGCAGTTCTTC. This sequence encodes CASSQPGGGGYNKQFF.

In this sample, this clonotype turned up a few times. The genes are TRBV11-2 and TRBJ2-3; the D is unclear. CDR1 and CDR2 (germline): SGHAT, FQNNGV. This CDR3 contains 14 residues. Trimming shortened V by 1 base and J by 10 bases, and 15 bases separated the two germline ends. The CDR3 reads CASSLASVRSAQYF. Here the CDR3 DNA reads TGTGCCAGCAGCTTAGCCAGTGTCAGGAGTGCGCAGTATTTT.

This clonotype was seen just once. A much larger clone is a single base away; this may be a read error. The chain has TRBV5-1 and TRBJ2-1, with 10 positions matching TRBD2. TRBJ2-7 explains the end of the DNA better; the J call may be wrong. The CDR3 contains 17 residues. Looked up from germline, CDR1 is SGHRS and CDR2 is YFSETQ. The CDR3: CASSLVLAGGSYNEQYF. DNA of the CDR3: TGCGCCAGCAGCTTGGTCTTAGCGGGAGGCTCCTACAATGAGCAGTACTTC.

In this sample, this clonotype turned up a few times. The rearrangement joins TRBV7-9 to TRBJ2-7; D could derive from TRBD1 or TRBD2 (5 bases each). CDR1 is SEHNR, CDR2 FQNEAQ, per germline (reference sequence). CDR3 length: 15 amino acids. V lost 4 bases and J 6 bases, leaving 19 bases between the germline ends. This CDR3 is CASSSRDPVRLEQYF. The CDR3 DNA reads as TGTGCCAGCAGCTCTAGGGACCCCGTACGTCTCGAGCAGTACTTC.

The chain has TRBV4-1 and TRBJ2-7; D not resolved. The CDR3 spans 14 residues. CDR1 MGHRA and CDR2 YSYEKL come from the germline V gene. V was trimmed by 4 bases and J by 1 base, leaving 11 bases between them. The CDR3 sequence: CASSPARASYEQYF. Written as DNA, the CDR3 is TGCGCCAGCAGCCCGGCTAGGGCGTCCTACGAGCAGTACTTC.

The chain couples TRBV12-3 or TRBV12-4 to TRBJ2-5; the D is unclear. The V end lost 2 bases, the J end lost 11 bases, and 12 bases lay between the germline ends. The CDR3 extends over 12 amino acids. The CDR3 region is CASSLKGNEQYF. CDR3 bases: TGTGCCAGCAGTTTAAAAGGGAATGAGCAGTACTTC.

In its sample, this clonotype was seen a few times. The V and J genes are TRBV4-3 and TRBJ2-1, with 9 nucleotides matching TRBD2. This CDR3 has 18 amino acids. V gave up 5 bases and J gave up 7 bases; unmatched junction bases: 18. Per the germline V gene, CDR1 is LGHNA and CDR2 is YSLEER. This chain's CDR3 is CASSSRPSGAEAGNEQFF. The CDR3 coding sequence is TGCGCCAGCAGCTCACGTCCTAGCGGGGCCGAAGCGGGAAATGAGCAGTTCTTC.

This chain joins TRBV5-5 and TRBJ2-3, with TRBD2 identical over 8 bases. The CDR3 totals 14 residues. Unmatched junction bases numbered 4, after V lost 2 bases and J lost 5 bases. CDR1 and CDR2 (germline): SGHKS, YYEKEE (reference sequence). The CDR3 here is CASSFGGGRDTQYF. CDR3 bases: TGTGCCAGCAGCTTCGGGGGGGGTCGAGATACGCAGTATTTT.

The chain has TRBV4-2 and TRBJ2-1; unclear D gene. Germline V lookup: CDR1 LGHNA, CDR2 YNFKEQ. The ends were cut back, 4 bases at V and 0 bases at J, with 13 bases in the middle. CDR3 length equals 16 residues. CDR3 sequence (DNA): TGTGCCAGCAGCCTGTCGCAGAAGAGCTCCTACAATGAGCAGTTCTTC. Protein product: CASSLSQKSSYNEQFF.

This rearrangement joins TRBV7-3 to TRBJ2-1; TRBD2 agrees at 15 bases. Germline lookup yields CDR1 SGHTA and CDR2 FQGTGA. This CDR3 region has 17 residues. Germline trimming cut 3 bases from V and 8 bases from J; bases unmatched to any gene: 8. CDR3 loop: CASSFRTSGRAIDEQFF. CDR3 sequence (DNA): TGTGCCAGCAGCTTTAGGACTAGCGGGAGGGCCATAGATGAGCAGTTCTTC.

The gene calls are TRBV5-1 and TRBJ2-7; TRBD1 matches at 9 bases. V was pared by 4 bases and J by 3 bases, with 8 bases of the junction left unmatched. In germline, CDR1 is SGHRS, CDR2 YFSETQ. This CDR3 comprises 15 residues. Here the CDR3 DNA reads TGCGCCAGCAGCCTCGGACAGGGGTCTCACTACGAGCAGTACTTC. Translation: CASSLGQGSHYEQYF.

The CDR3 reads CSVDDQGNEQFF. The CDR3 DNA follows: TGCAGCGTTGATGACCAGGGCAATGAGCAGTTCTTC. The chain recombines TRBV29-1 with TRBJ2-1; D perhaps matches TRBD1 (5 bases). Germline-derived CDR1 and CDR2 are SQVTM and ANQGSEA. The V end was cut by 3 bases, the J end by 6 bases, with 9 bases between. This CDR3 spans 12 amino acids.

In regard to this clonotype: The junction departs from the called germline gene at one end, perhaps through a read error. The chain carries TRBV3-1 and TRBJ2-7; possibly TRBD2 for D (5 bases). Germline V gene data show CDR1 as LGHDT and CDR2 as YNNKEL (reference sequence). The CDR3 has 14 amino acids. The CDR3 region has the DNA TGTGCCGGCAGCCAAGAACTAGGTCGCTACGAGCAGTACTTC. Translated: CAGSQELGRYEQYF.

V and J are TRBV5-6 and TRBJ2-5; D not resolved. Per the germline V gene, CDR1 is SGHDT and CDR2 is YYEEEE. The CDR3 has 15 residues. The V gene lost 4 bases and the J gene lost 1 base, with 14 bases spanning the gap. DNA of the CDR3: TGTGCCAGCAGCATGTTGACCTGGGGCCAAGAGACCCAGTACTTC. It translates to CASSMLTWGQETQYF.

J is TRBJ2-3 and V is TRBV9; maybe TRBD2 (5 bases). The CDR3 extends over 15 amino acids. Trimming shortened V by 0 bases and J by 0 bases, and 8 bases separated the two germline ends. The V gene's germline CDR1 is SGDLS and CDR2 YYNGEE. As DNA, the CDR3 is TGTGCCAGCAGCGTAGTGCCGGGAAGCACAGATACGCAGTATTTT. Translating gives CASSVVPGSTDTQYF.

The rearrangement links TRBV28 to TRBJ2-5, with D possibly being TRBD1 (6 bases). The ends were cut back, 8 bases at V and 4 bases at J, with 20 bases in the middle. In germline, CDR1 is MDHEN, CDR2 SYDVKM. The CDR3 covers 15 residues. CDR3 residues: CASLPAEGGSETQYF. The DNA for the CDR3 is TGTGCCAGCCTCCCAGCGGAAGGGGGTTCAGAGACCCAGTACTTC.

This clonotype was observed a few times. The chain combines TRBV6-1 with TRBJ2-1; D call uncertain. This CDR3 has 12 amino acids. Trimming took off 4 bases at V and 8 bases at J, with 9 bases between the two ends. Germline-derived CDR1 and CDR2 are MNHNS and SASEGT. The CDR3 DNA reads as TGTGCCAGCAGTGGTTTAGTGTATGAGCAGTTCTTC. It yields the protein CASSGLVYEQFF.